Listed below are T cell receptor beta chains from one sample, sequenced in a study of spatial heterogeneity in lung cancer. TCRdb re-analysed the 5' RACE reads in MiXCR, keeping a single row per CDR3 protein. The sample holds 4,500 to 6,500 distinct CDR3 sequences, 26% seen once. Sample: lung tumor tissue, taken at surgery. The receptors originated from a male donor with early-stage non-small cell lung cancer. CDR3s include the opening cysteine and the closing phenylalanine or tryptophan. The D gene is left open where the match is weak. Not all rows give a size; the values are once, few, many and, for expanded clones, a class.

d_gene,v_gene,abundance,j_gene,CDR3nt,CDR3aa
TRBD2,TRBV4-2,medium-sized,TRBJ2-1,TGTGCCAGCAGCCGCCAGGAAATAGCGGGACCATTCCTCTCCTACAATGAGCAGTTCTTC,CASSRQEIAGPFLSYNEQFF
-,TRBV27,medium-sized,TRBJ1-5,TGTGCCAGCAGGTTACAGGGTGAAGGTCAGCCCCAGCATTTT,CASRLQGEGQPQHF
TRBD2,TRBV7-8,medium-sized,TRBJ2-1,TGTGCCAGCAGCTTCGCTAGCGGGACCCGTTCTTCCTACAATGAGCAGTTCTTC,CASSFASGTRSSYNEQFF
-,TRBV16,medium-sized,TRBJ2-1,TGTGCCAGCAGTGGGGAGAGCTCCTACAATGAGCAGTTCTTC,CASSGESSYNEQFF
-,TRBV9,-,TRBJ1-1,TGTGCCAGCAGCGCGACCTTGAACACTGAAGCTTTCTTT,CASSATLNTEAFF
-,TRBV28,many,TRBJ1-1,TGTGCCAGCAGTTCGGGGACTGAGTTGATTCTCTTT,CASSSGTELILF
-,TRBV12-3/TRBV12-4,medium-sized,TRBJ2-1,TGTGCCAGCACCCTAGAGCCGAATGAGCAGTTCTTC,CASTLEPNEQFF
TRBD1,TRBV18,-,TRBJ2-1,TGTGCCAGCTTCCGGGACAGGGGAGTGAATGAGCAGTTCTTC,CASFRDRGVNEQFF
-,TRBV14,-,TRBJ2-7,TGTGCCAGCAGCCCGGGGGGCCGTTACCGCGAGCAGTACTTC,CASSPGGRYREQYF
-,TRBV18,-,TRBJ2-2,TGTGCCAGCTCACCCCCGGGGAACACCGGGGAGCTGTTTTTT,CASSPPGNTGELFF
TRBD2,TRBV5-4,-,TRBJ2-3,TGTGCCAGCAGCCCGGGGGGCGGGAGGACAGATACGCAGTATTTT,CASSPGGGRTDTQYF
-,TRBV18,medium-sized,TRBJ1-1,TGTGCCAGCACCTACAGGTTAGAGAACACTGAAGCTTTCTTT,CASTYRLENTEAFF
-,TRBV18,once,TRBJ2-5,TGTGCCAGCTCACCGCCCGGGGGGCGACAAGAGACCCAGTACTTC,CASSPPGGRQETQYF
-,TRBV29-1,-,TRBJ2-5,TGCAGCGCGGATAAAGGAGAGACCCAGTACTTC,CSADKGETQYF
-,TRBV11-3,-,TRBJ2-3,TGTGCCAGCAGCCACACTTTCCCAAATCCTGCAGATACGCAGTATTTT,CASSHTFPNPADTQYF
-,TRBV11-2,-,TRBJ2-5,TGTGCCAGCAGCTTAGCGGCTCAAGAGACCCAGTACTTC,CASSLAAQETQYF
-,TRBV2,medium-sized,TRBJ1-5,TGTGCCAGCAGTGAGCAGGGATTGGGGTATCAGCCCCAGCATTTT,CASSEQGLGYQPQHF
-,TRBV12-3/TRBV12-4,medium-sized,TRBJ1-1,TGTGCCAGCAGTTCAGACAGGAAAGCTTTCTTT,CASSSDRKAFF
TRBD2,TRBV7-9,many,TRBJ2-1,TGTGCCAGCAGCCCCGGGACTAGCGGAAACAATGAGCAGTTCTTC,CASSPGTSGNNEQFF
TRBD2,TRBV7-3,medium-sized,TRBJ2-7,TGTGCCAGCAGCTTAGACCCTAGCGGGAGTATTGGGCAGTACTTC,CASSLDPSGSIGQYF
TRBD2,TRBV6-1,few,TRBJ2-5,TGTGCCAGCAGTGTCCCTTGGGGGACTAGTGCCCAAGAGACCCAGTACTTC,CASSVPWGTSAQETQYF
-,TRBV13,medium-sized,TRBJ2-7,TGTGCCAGCAGCGACCGAACCTACGAGCAGTACTTC,CASSDRTYEQYF
-,TRBV27,-,TRBJ2-7,TGTGCCAGCAGGAGCAGGGCTATGTACGAGCAGTACTTC,CASRSRAMYEQYF
TRBD1,TRBV18,once,TRBJ2-3,TGTGCCAGCTCACCCTCGAGGACAGGGTCCACTAGCACAGATACGCAGTATTTT,CASSPSRTGSTSTDTQYF
TRBD1,TRBV5-6,-,TRBJ2-3,TGTGCCAGCAGCTTGGTTGACAGGGATTCGCGTACGCAGTATTTT,CASSLVDRDSRTQYF
TRBD2,TRBV9,many,TRBJ2-1,TGTGCCAGCAGCGTGAGGCTAGCGGGGAATGAGCAGTTCTTC,CASSVRLAGNEQFF
-,TRBV27,-,TRBJ2-3,TGTGCCAGCAGTTTGCATGCTAGCACAGATACGCAGTATTTT,CASSLHASTDTQYF
-,TRBV18,medium-sized,TRBJ2-1,TGTGCCAGCTTGCTTTCACTCCAGGGCTCCTACAATGAGCAGTTCTTC,CASLLSLQGSYNEQFF
-,TRBV27,many,TRBJ2-5,TGTGCCAGCAGTTTATCTGCAGGGGAGTACCAAGAGACCCAGTACTTC,CASSLSAGEYQETQYF
TRBD1,TRBV12-3/TRBV12-4,medium-sized,TRBJ1-1,TGTGCCAGCAGTACGGGACAGGGGGCCGAGGGGAGGACTGAAGCTTTCTTT,CASSTGQGAEGRTEAFF
-,TRBV4-1,-,TRBJ1-2,TGCGCCAGCAGCCAAGAGCTAGGGGCCTACTATGGCTACACCTTC,CASSQELGAYYGYTF
-,TRBV3-1,-,TRBJ2-5,TGTGCCAGCGAACAAGAGACCCAGTACTTC,CASEQETQYF
-,TRBV30,few,TRBJ2-7,TGTGCCTGGAATGTAGGGCCTCCCTCCTACGAGCAGTACTTC,CAWNVGPPSYEQYF
-,TRBV7-2,-,TRBJ2-4,TGTGCCAGCAGCGCGATAAACATTCAGTACTTC,CASSAINIQYF
TRBD1,TRBV5-1,-,TRBJ2-5,TGCGCCAGCAGTACAAGGGACAGAGGGACCCAGTACTTC,CASSTRDRGTQYF
-,TRBV7-6,-,TRBJ2-1,TGTGCCAGCAGCTTAGGGGCAGGGATCAATGAGCAGTTCTTC,CASSLGAGINEQFF
TRBD2,TRBV24-1,few,TRBJ2-7,TGTGCCACGGGACTAGCGGGTTCCTACGAGCAGTACTTC,CATGLAGSYEQYF
-,TRBV7-8,medium-sized,TRBJ1-4,TGTGCCAGCAGCCGGGAGGGGGACGGCGAAAAACTGTTTTTT,CASSREGDGEKLFF
-,TRBV5-1,medium-sized,TRBJ1-5,TGCGCCAGCAGCTTGGGCGACACCAATTACCCGGAGCCCCAGCATTTT,CASSLGDTNYPEPQHF
-,TRBV2,few,TRBJ2-3,TGTGCCAGCGGCAGGATCGCGGTCAAAAGGGATACGCAGTATTTT,CASGRIAVKRDTQYF
-,TRBV6-1,many,TRBJ1-2,TGTGCCAGCAGGCCGGGGAACTATGGCTACACCTTC,CASRPGNYGYTF
-,TRBV12-3/TRBV12-4,many,TRBJ1-2,TGTGCCAGCAGTTTAGCGTTGCAGTTCCCCACCTACTATGGCTACACCTTC,CASSLALQFPTYYGYTF
-,TRBV4-2,-,TRBJ2-5,TGTGCCAGCAGCCAAGCAGGGTACCAGTACTTC,CASSQAGYQYF
-,TRBV5-4,many,TRBJ2-6,TGTGCCAGCAGCTTTCCGGACTTCTCTGGGGCCAACGTCCTGACTTTC,CASSFPDFSGANVLTF
TRBD2,TRBV20-1,many,TRBJ2-6,TGCAGTGCTAGAGATCCGACTAGCGGATCCTCTGGGGCCAACGTCCTGACTTTC,CSARDPTSGSSGANVLTF
-,TRBV6-2/TRBV6-3,-,TRBJ2-7,TGTGCCAGCAGCTTCGGCCCGCGGAGCTCCTACGAGCAGTACTTC,CASSFGPRSSYEQYF
-,TRBV7-2,once,TRBJ2-5,TGTGTCAGCAGCTTAGTCGGCAGGGAGACCCAGTACTTC,CVSSLVGRETQYF
TRBD1,TRBV20-1,large,TRBJ2-7,TGCAGTGCTTGGGTACAGGGGCTGCAGTACTTC,CSAWVQGLQYF
-,TRBV23-1,medium-sized,TRBJ2-2,TGCGCCAGCAGTCGGGGAATACCCAGGGAGCTGTTTTTT,CASSRGIPRELFF
-,TRBV29-1,-,TRBJ2-2,TGCAGCGTCAGGACGGAGAACACCGGGGAGCTGTTTTTT,CSVRTENTGELFF
TRBD2,TRBV13,many,TRBJ2-7,TGTGCCAGCAGCCGCCGGCGGGGGGCGCTTCGCGAGCAGTACTTC,CASSRRRGALREQYF
TRBD1,TRBV30,many,TRBJ1-5,TGTGCCTGGAGTGTATGGGACAGGGTTGGTCAGCCCCAGCATTTT,CAWSVWDRVGQPQHF
-,TRBV6-1,medium-sized,TRBJ1-3,TGTGCCGGTCTTGCTGGAAACACCATATATTTT,CAGLAGNTIYF
-,TRBV2,many,TRBJ2-5,TGTGCCAGCAGTCTTCAAAGGGACTCACCCTACTTC,CASSLQRDSPYF
TRBD2,TRBV4-1,medium-sized,TRBJ2-7,TGCGCCAGCAGCCGAGTCAAGACTAGCGGGGGTTCTAGCTCCTACGAGCAGTACTTC,CASSRVKTSGGSSSYEQYF
TRBD1,TRBV4-2,-,TRBJ2-1,TGTGCCAGCAGCCACGGACAGGGGGTCAATGAGCAGTTCTTC,CASSHGQGVNEQFF
-,TRBV6-5,medium-sized,TRBJ2-2,TGTGCCAGCAGCCTGAACACCGGGGAGCTGTTTTTT,CASSLNTGELFF
TRBD2,TRBV30,many,TRBJ2-5,TGTGCCTGGAGTCCGACGCACTGGACTAGCGGACCGACCCAGTACTTC,CAWSPTHWTSGPTQYF
TRBD2,TRBV7-3,-,TRBJ2-2,TGTGCCAGCAGCTCCCCAGCGGGAGGGAGCGGGGAGCTGTTTTTT,CASSSPAGGSGELFF